This entry lists 21 T cell receptor beta chains sequenced from one sample in a study of CD8 T cells in Susac syndrome. cDNA came from roughly 0.53 to 1 ug RNA primed by random hexamers. TCRdb fed the immunoSEQ multiplex PCR reads into MiXCR, producing one record per CDR3 protein. This sample has about 120,000 distinct CDR3 sequences, with around 95% found just once. The specimen was CD8+ T cells from PBMCs. These receptors all come from a human donor with Susac syndrome.

This sequence joins TRBV30 and TRBJ1-1, with D perhaps matching TRBD1 (5 bases). This CDR3 contains 15 residues. The V end lost 1 base, the J end lost 0 bases, and 12 bases lay between the germline ends. CDR1 and CDR2 from the germline V gene are GTSNPN and SVGIG (reference sequence). For the CDR3, the DNA is TGTGCCTGGAGTGAAGGGGCCTGGCTGAACACTGAAGCTTTCTTT. This translates into CAWSEGAWLNTEAFF.

This clonotype was observed a few times. The genes are TRBV20-1 and TRBJ2-7; D unclear. Trimming took off 3 bases at V and 4 bases at J, with 7 bases between the two ends. Germline loops: CDR1 DFQATT, CDR2 SNEGSKA (reference sequence). The CDR3 contains 11 residues. The CDR3 DNA follows: TGCAGTGCTAGGAAGGGATACGAGCAGTACTTC. Protein: CSARKGYEQYF.

The chain links TRBV29-1 to TRBJ1-1, with TRBD1 identical over 8 bases. CDR1 and CDR2 (germline): SQVTM, ANQGSEA. The CDR3 loop spans 18 amino acids. Trimming cost V 0 bases and J 1 base; bases outside gene matches: 13. CDR3 in DNA: TGCAGCGTTGAAGATATAACGGACAGGGCGAGGGGGAACACTGAAGCTTTCTTT. Protein product: CSVEDITDRARGNTEAFF.

The chain links TRBV30 to TRBJ2-7; TRBD1 aligns across 12 bases. CDR3 size: 14 residues. Germline lookup yields CDR1 GTSNPN and CDR2 SVGIG (reference sequence). J gave up 5 bases and V 3 bases, and 5 bases lay outside the gene matches. The CDR3 region is CAWSPGTGGHEQYF. CDR3 in DNA: TGTGCCTGGAGCCCTGGGACAGGGGGCCACGAGCAGTACTTC.

This sequence joins TRBV18 and TRBJ2-1, with D possibly TRBD2 on 5 matching bases. Trimming removed 4 bases from V and 6 bases from J, with 16 bases in between. This CDR3 is 15 amino acids long. The germline V gene has CDR1 KGHSH and CDR2 LQKENI. CDR3 sequence: CASSLLVVGANEQFF. For the CDR3, the DNA is TGTGCCAGCTCACTACTAGTAGTTGGCGCCAATGAGCAGTTCTTC.

The gene calls are TRBV15 and TRBJ2-5; TRBD1 agrees at 7 bases. V shed 0 bases and J 4 bases; nucleotides not matched to a gene: 5. The CDR3 runs to 15 residues. Germline assignment: CDR1 LNHNV and CDR2 YYDKDF (reference sequence). In DNA, the CDR3 is TGTGCCACCAGCAGAGAACAGGGGATTCGAGAGACCCAGTACTTC. Translation gives CATSREQGIRETQYF.

The rearrangement joins TRBV3-1 to TRBJ1-1, with D perhaps TRBD1 (5 bases). V was trimmed by 0 bases and J by 3 bases, leaving 11 bases between them. The CDR3 extends over 15 amino acids. CDR1 LGHDT and CDR2 YNNKEL come from the germline V gene (reference sequence). CDR3 sequence: CASSQDGGDYTEAFF. The CDR3 DNA sequence: TGTGCCAGCAGCCAAGATGGGGGGGATTACACTGAAGCTTTCTTT.

V gene TRBV12-3 or TRBV12-4 combines with J gene TRBJ1-2; D is uncertain. Between the trimmed V and J ends, which lost 8 bases and 3 bases, there was a span of 13 bases. The CDR3 spans 13 residues. The CDR3 is CASFGAEDYGYTF. The CDR3, as DNA: TGTGCCAGCTTTGGTGCCGAGGACTATGGCTACACCTTC.

The chain has TRBV20-1 and TRBJ1-1; no clear D gene. The ends were cut back, 1 base at V and 8 bases at J, with 11 bases in the middle. Germline-derived CDR1 and CDR2 are DFQATT and SNEGSKA (reference sequence). The CDR3 length is 12 residues. This chain's CDR3 is CSARGGRIEAFF. CDR3 bases: TGCAGTGCTAGAGGCGGGAGGATCGAAGCTTTCTTT.

The chain combines TRBV6-2 or TRBV6-3 with TRBJ2-1; D remains unclear. The V gene lost 4 bases and the J gene lost 11 bases, with 9 bases spanning the gap. CDR3 length: 11 residues. Germline CDR1 MNHEY, CDR2 SVGEGT. CDR3 bases: TGTGCCAGCAGTTTCCTTGGGCAGCAGTTCTTC. Protein product: CASSFLGQQFF.

This sequence joins TRBV12-3 or TRBV12-4 and TRBJ2-7, with TRBD1 identical over 10 bases. The CDR3 runs to 14 residues. Losses at the gene ends were 7 bases for V and 4 bases for J; bases not matched to a gene: 7. CDR3 residues: CASTLGDRGYEQYF. In DNA, the CDR3 is TGTGCCAGCACCCTAGGGGACAGGGGTTACGAGCAGTACTTC.

This chain uses TRBV30 with TRBJ2-2; weak D call: TRBD1 (6 bases). Germline loops: CDR1 GTSNPN, CDR2 SVGIG (reference sequence). There are 14 residues in the CDR3. Between the trimmed V and J ends, which lost 1 base and 7 bases, there was a span of 13 bases. CDR3 in amino acids: CAWSGAGAGGELFF. The CDR3 DNA reads TGTGCCTGGAGTGGTGCAGGGGCGGGCGGGGAGCTGTTTTTT. Supplemented by reference TRBV30 and TRBJ2-2, the full variable domain reads SQTIHQWPATLVQPVGSPLSLECTVEGTSNPNLYWYRQAAGRGLQLLFYSVGIGQISSEVPQNLSASRPQDRQFILSSKKLLLSDSGFYLCAWSGAGAGGELFFGEGSRLTVL.

This chain links TRBV6-5 with TRBJ2-5, with D perhaps being TRBD1 or TRBD2 (5 bases each). From germline, CDR1 is MNHEY and CDR2 SVGAGI. The CDR3 runs to 17 residues. Trimming cost V 4 bases and J 4 bases, with 22 bases left between them. The CDR3 loop reads CASSWMPGPESRETQYF. DNA of the CDR3: TGTGCCAGCAGTTGGATGCCGGGACCAGAGAGCCGAGAGACCCAGTACTTC.

The gene calls are TRBV2 and TRBJ2-5, with 8 bases matching TRBD2. V lost 2 bases to trimming and J lost 2 bases; unmatched junction nucleotides: 7. Germline V CDR1 and CDR2: SNHLY, FYNNEI. This CDR3 region has 16 residues. The CDR3 bases are TGTGCCAGCAGTGAATCCCTGGCTAGCGGGCAAGAGACCCAGTACTTC. The encoded protein is CASSESLASGQETQYF.

CDR3 amino acids: CASSVSMTLNTEAFF. Here the CDR3 DNA reads TGTGCCAGCAGCGTTAGTATGACCTTGAACACTGAAGCTTTCTTT. This chain joins TRBV9 and TRBJ1-1; D call uncertain. Trimming removed 2 bases at V and 0 bases at J, with 11 bases between. Germline CDR1 is SGDLS and CDR2 is YYNGEE. This CDR3 is built from 15 residues.

V is TRBV6-4 and J is TRBJ2-3, with D hard to call. V lost 5 bases to trimming and J lost 3 bases, with 9 bases between them. Per germline, CDR1 MRHNA and CDR2 SNTAGT. The CDR3 is made up of 13 amino acids. The CDR3: CASSPAGTDTQYF. The CDR3 DNA follows: TGTGCCAGCAGTCCAGCCGGGACAGATACGCAGTATTTT.

V and J are TRBV5-1 and TRBJ1-1, with no clear D. CDR1 SGHRS and CDR2 YFSETQ come from the germline V gene. The CDR3 is 13 amino acids. V lost 3 bases, J lost 2 bases, and 8 bases lay in between. The CDR3 DNA reads TGCGCCAGCAGCTCCTCCACAAACACTGAAGCTTTCTTT. Translating it yields CASSSSTNTEAFF. Together with reference TRBV5-1 and TRBJ1-1, the CDR3 gives the full variable domain: KAGVTQTPRYLIKTRGQQVTLSCSPISGHRSVSWYQQTPGQGLQFLFEYFSETQRNKGNFPGRFSGRQFSNSRSEMNVSTLELGDSALYLCASSSSTNTEAFFGQGTRLTVV.

This clonotype was seen once. The J gene is TRBJ1-2, the V gene TRBV29-1; no definite D call. Germline V gives CDR1 SQVTM, CDR2 ANQGSEA. This CDR3 spans 12 amino acids. V gave up 1 base and J gave up 0 bases, with 3 bases separating them. The DNA of the CDR3 is TGCAGCGTTGAAGCGGCTAACTATGGCTACACCTTC. Translating it yields CSVEAANYGYTF.

V gene TRBV12-3 or TRBV12-4 combines with J gene TRBJ2-5; 10 bases are a match to TRBD2. CDR3 length equals 15 residues. V was pared by 6 bases and J by 1 base, with 5 bases of the junction left unmatched. The CDR3 region is CASRPGLASQETQYF. For the CDR3, the DNA is TGTGCCAGCAGACCGGGACTAGCGTCCCAAGAGACCCAGTACTTC.

This rearrangement joins TRBV5-1 to TRBJ2-3; TRBD2 agrees at 10 bases. This CDR3 comprises 15 residues. CDR1 SGHRS and CDR2 YFSETQ come from the germline V gene. Germline trimming cut 7 bases from V and 2 bases from J; bases unmatched to any gene: 7. CDR3 DNA: TGCGCCAGCCCCTCGACTAGCGGGCCCACAGATACGCAGTATTTT. It specifies CASPSTSGPTDTQYF.

The chain carries TRBV4-1 and TRBJ2-1; no clear D gene. There are 13 residues in the CDR3. Germline V lookup: CDR1 MGHRA, CDR2 YSYEKL. V lost 1 base and J lost 10, with 11 bases in between. CDR3 residues: CASSQGPGREQFF. The CDR3 DNA follows: TGCGCCAGCAGCCAAGGTCCAGGCAGGGAGCAGTTCTTC.